This entry lists 23 T cell receptor beta chains sequenced from one sample in a study of T cell repertoires in cytomegalovirus infection. No cognate antigen is known for these TCRs. TCRdb reprocessed the reads with MiXCR, giving one entry per CDR3 protein. The sample lists approximately 910,000 distinct CDR3 sequences; 31% were seen once. Sequenced material: cultured CD8+ T cells from PBMCs, taken from culture after CMV antigen stimulation. These TCRs come from a human donor in good health (CMV status not recorded). Some clones in this sample may be carry-over from other donors' samples.

The chain is built from TRBV10-3 and TRBJ2-7; no reliable D call. Trimming cost V 0 bases and J 1 base, with 10 bases left between them. Germline values: CDR1 ENHRY, CDR2 SYGVKD. The CDR3 is made up of 15 amino acids. The CDR3 reads CAISESILRSYEQYF. The DNA for the CDR3 is TGTGCCATCAGTGAGTCGATTCTCAGATCCTACGAGCAGTACTTC.

This clonotype was detected ten times or more. The chain uses TRBV7-2 and TRBJ1-1; no firm D call. CDR1 and CDR2 (germline): SGHTA, FQGNSA. The CDR3 covers 10 residues. V shed 5 bases and J shed 8 bases, with 6 bases lying between them. As DNA, the CDR3 is TGTGCCAGCAGCCCACCCGAAGCTTTCTTT. Translation gives CASSPPEAFF.

The V gene is TRBV5-4, the J gene TRBJ2-7; a weak D match, TRBD1 (6 bases). Germline CDR1 reads SGHNT; CDR2 reads YYREEE (reference sequence). V lost 2 bases and J lost 7, with 16 bases in between. The CDR3 totals 14 residues. The CDR3 protein is CASSLTGPSSEQYF. The CDR3 region has the DNA TGTGCCAGCAGCTTAACAGGGCCCTCCTCGGAGCAGTACTTC.

The chain uses TRBV4-3 and TRBJ1-3; no definite D call. V lost 1 base and J 4 bases, leaving 14 bases between the germline ends. Germline CDR1 LGHNA, CDR2 YSLEER. This CDR3 contains 16 residues. The CDR3 is CASSQGRGVDGNTIYF. The CDR3, as DNA: TGCGCCAGCAGCCAAGGGCGCGGGGTGGACGGAAACACCATATATTTT.

V is TRBV5-6 and J is TRBJ2-3; 11 bases map to TRBD2. Trimming took 1 base from V and 4 from J; bases not matched to a gene: 11. Germline V gene lookup returns CDR1 SGHDT and CDR2 YYEEEE. The CDR3 consists of 18 residues. CDR3 sequence: CASSLSFISGGAADTQYF. DNA of the CDR3: TGTGCCAGCAGCTTGTCCTTTATTAGCGGGGGGGCCGCAGATACGCAGTATTTT.

The chain couples TRBV12-3 or TRBV12-4 to TRBJ2-1; D is unresolved. CDR3 size: 14 residues. V was clipped by 4 bases and J by 6 bases, with 13 bases between them. The CDR3 region is CASSSATYLNEQFF. CDR3 sequence (DNA): TGTGCCAGCAGTTCAGCGACCTACCTCAATGAGCAGTTCTTC.

For this clonotype: One end of the junction varies from germline; a read error may be responsible. The chain has TRBV7-6 and TRBJ2-7; 7 positions agree with TRBD1. The CDR3 is 14 residues long. Germline V gene lookup returns CDR1 SGHVS and CDR2 FNYEAQ. As DNA, the CDR3 is TGTGCCAGCAGCCCAGACAGGGCCTCCTACAAGCAGTACTTT. Translation: CASSPDRASYKQYF.

This clonotype was counted only a few times. The gene calls are TRBV6-6 and TRBJ2-3; TRBD1 or TRBD2 may be the D gene (5 bases each). CDR3 length: 12 amino acids. Trimming removed 6 bases at V and 6 bases at J, with 10 bases between. Germline loops: CDR1 MNHNY, CDR2 SVGAGI (reference sequence). CDR3 bases: TGTGCCAGCAGCTACGAGGGGGATACGCAGTATTTT. Its protein product is CASSYEGDTQYF.

This clonotype has a handful of counts. The chain carries TRBV14 and TRBJ2-5; 11 nucleotides agree with TRBD1. Germline CDR1 is SGHDN and CDR2 is FVKESK. J lost 7 bases, V lost 3 bases, and 13 bases had no gene match. The CDR3 loop spans 17 amino acids. The CDR3 here is CASSHGTGGQSIMTQYF. The CDR3 coding sequence is TGTGCCAGCAGCCACGGGACAGGGGGTCAAAGTATAATGACCCAGTACTTC.

Of note for this clonotype: An end of the junction differs from the germline gene, which may be a read error. The V and J genes are TRBV7-6 and TRBJ2-5, with a tentative D call TRBD2 (6 bases). In germline, CDR1 is SGHVS, CDR2 FNYEAQ. This CDR3 has 15 residues. DNA for the CDR3: TGTGCCGGCAGCTTATCGGACTACGGACAAGAGACCCAGTACTTC. Protein: CAGSLSDYGQETQYF.

This clonotype was counted at least ten times. This rearrangement joins TRBV7-2 to TRBJ2-1; no firm D call. In germline, CDR1 is SGHTA, CDR2 FQGNSA. The V end was cut by 5 bases, the J end by 0 bases, with 11 bases between. CDR3 length: 15 amino acids. This chain's CDR3 is CASSAVQSSYNEQFF. The CDR3 bases are TGTGCCAGCAGCGCGGTACAGAGCTCCTACAATGAGCAGTTCTTC.

This clonotype was counted a few times. The CDR3 is CASSPGQTSSGNTIYF. The CDR3 DNA reads as TGTGCCAGCAGCCCCGGACAGACGAGCTCTGGAAACACCATATATTTT. The chain employs TRBV7-6 and TRBJ1-3; a possible D gene is TRBD1 (6 bases). V gave up 5 bases and J gave up 0 bases, with 14 bases separating them. The germline V gene has CDR1 SGHVS and CDR2 FNYEAQ. This CDR3 contains 16 residues.

This clonotype was detected ten times or more. This chain connects TRBV7-2 to TRBJ1-6; possibly TRBD1 for D (6 bases). This CDR3 comprises 19 residues. CDR1 SGHTA and CDR2 FQGNSA come from the germline V gene. V lost 1 base and J lost 3, with 19 bases in between. CDR3 nucleotides: TGTGCCAGCAGCTTAGAATGTAGAATAGGGGGTAGCTATAATTCACCCCTCCACTTT. It is translated as CASSLECRIGGSYNSPLHF.

This clonotype was picked up a small number of times. V is TRBV6-8 and J is TRBJ2-7; 7 bases fit TRBD2. With V trimmed by 4 bases and J by 4 bases, 7 bases remained unmatched. This CDR3 region has 14 residues. Germline V lookup: CDR1 MNHGY, CDR2 SAAAGT. The CDR3, as DNA: TGTGCCAGCAGTTCCCTGGGGGGGGATTACGAGCAGTACGTC. Its protein is CASSSLGGDYEQYV.

This clonotype was counted between two and nine times. J is TRBJ2-3 and V is TRBV27, with 11 bases fitting TRBD2. With V trimmed by 0 bases and J by 4 bases, 6 bases remained unmatched. This CDR3 contains 17 residues. Germline V lookup: CDR1 MNHEY, CDR2 SMNVEV (reference sequence). CDR3 in DNA: TGTGCCAGCAGTTTATCCGGGCTAGCGGGGGGCCCAGATACGCAGTATTTT. Protein product: CASSLSGLAGGPDTQYF.

This clonotype was detected many times. The gene calls are TRBV7-8 and TRBJ2-5; 13 nucleotides line up with TRBD2. The CDR3 runs 14 residues. V lost 5 bases, J lost 5 bases, and 2 bases stayed unmatched. Germline assignment: CDR1 SGHVS and CDR2 FQNEAQ. CDR3 nucleotides: TGTGCCAGCAGCACGACTAGCGGGGGGGAGACCCAGTACTTC. It encodes CASSTTSGGETQYF.

The sample holds one count of this clonotype. The rearrangement uses TRBV7-4 and TRBJ2-2, with D perhaps matching TRBD2 (5 bases). The germline gives CDR1 SGHVT, CDR2 SQSDAQ. Trimming took 1 base from V and 7 from J, leaving 10 bases between them. The CDR3 contains 14 residues. CDR3 region: CASSLVGVIGELFF. CDR3 nucleotides: TGTGCCAGCAGCTTAGTCGGGGTGATCGGGGAGCTGTTTTTT.

The CDR3 DNA is TGTGCCAGCAGTGCCCGGACAGCCCCCAAAGAGACCCAGTACTTC. It encodes CASSARTAPKETQYF. J is TRBJ2-5 and V is TRBV12-3 or TRBV12-4; a weak D match, TRBD1 (6 bases). Trimming stripped 5 bases from V and 3 bases from J, with 16 bases between. The CDR3 contains 15 residues.

The chain employs TRBV24-1 and TRBJ2-1; 10 positions agree with TRBD2. After removal of 3 bases from V and 10 bases from J, the junction contained 5 bases not matched to a gene. The CDR3 covers 14 residues. The V gene's germline CDR1 is KGHDR and CDR2 SFDVKD. Here the CDR3 DNA reads TGTGCCACCAGTGATCATAGCGGGGGGTCCGAGCAGTTCTTC. Translation gives CATSDHSGGSEQFF.

This clonotype came up a few times. The chain recombines TRBV6-2 or TRBV6-3 with TRBJ2-2, with D maybe TRBD2 (7 bases). V was pared by 6 bases and J by 7 bases, with 21 bases between. Germline V gene sequence: CDR1 MNHEY, CDR2 SVGEGT. The CDR3 has 16 amino acids. CDR3 residues: CASSRFMGGPDGELFF. The CDR3 DNA reads as TGTGCCAGCAGCCGGTTTATGGGGGGGCCTGACGGGGAGCTGTTTTTT.

There are a few counts of this clonotype. The chain recombines TRBV7-6 with TRBJ2-1, with 7 bases that match TRBD1. The CDR3 length is 18 residues. Germline V lookup: CDR1 SGHVS, CDR2 FNYEAQ. The trim removed 4 bases at V and 0 bases at J, leaving 12 bases unmatched. The CDR3 DNA is TGTGCCAGCAGCTCCGGGACAGCGGAAATCTACTCCTACAATGAGCAGTTCTTC. Encoded protein: CASSSGTAEIYSYNEQFF.

This clonotype occurred a few times. The chain joins TRBV6-5 to TRBJ1-1; a weak D match, TRBD1 (6 bases). Per the germline V gene, CDR1 is MNHEY and CDR2 is SVGAGI. The CDR3 runs to 14 residues. V was pared by 2 bases and J by 4 bases, with 11 bases between. This CDR3 is CASSYAGVITEAFF. CDR3 sequence (DNA): TGTGCCAGCAGTTACGCAGGGGTAATCACTGAAGCTTTCTTT.

With regard to this clonotype: A much more abundant neighbour one base away suggests this may be a read error. The DNA of the CDR3 is TGTGCCAGCGGCCCCGTCCTTCCGAACACCGGGGAGCTGTTTTTT. It is translated as CASGPVLPNTGELFF. The chain employs TRBV12-3 or TRBV12-4 and TRBJ2-2; D gene ambiguous. CDR3 length: 15 residues. V lost 8 bases and J lost 0, with 13 bases in between.